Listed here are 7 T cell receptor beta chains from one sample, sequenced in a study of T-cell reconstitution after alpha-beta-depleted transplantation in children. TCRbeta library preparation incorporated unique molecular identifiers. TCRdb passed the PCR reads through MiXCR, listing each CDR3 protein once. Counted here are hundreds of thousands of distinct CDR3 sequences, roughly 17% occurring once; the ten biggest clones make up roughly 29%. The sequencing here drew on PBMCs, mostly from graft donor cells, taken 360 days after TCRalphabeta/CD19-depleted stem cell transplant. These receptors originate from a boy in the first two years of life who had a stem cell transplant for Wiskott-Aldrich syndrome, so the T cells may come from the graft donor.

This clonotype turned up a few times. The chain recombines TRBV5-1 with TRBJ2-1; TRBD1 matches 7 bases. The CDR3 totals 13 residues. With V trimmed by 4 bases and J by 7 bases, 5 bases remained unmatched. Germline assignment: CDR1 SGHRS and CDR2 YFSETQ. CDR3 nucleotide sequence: TGCGCCAGCAGCCCCGGGACAGCGAATGAGCAGTTCTTC. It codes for CASSPGTANEQFF.

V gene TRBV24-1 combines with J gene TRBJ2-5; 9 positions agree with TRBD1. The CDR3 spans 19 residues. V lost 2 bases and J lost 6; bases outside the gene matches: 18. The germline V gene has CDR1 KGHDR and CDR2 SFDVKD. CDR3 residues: CATSDSSYHGGQGYQTQYF. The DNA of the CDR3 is TGTGCCACCAGTGATTCCTCATACCATGGAGGACAGGGGTATCAGACCCAGTACTTC.

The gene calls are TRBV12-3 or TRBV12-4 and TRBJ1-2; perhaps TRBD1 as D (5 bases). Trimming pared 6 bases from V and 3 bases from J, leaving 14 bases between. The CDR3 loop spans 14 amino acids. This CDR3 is CASSHYSRDYGYTF. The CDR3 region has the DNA TGTGCCAGCAGCCATTATAGCAGGGACTATGGCTACACCTTC.

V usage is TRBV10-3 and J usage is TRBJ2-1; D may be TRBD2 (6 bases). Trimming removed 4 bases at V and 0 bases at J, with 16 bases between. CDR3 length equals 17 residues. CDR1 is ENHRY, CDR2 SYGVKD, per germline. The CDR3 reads CAISGGTGDHSYNEQFF. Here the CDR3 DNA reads TGTGCCATCAGTGGAGGGACGGGGGACCACTCCTACAATGAGCAGTTCTTC.

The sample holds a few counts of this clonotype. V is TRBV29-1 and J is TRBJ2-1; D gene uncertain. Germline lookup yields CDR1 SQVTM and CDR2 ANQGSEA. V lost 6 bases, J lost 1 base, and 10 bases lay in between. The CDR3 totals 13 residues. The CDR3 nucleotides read TGCAGCGTATTACCCGATTCCTACAATGAGCAGTTCTTC. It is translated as CSVLPDSYNEQFF.

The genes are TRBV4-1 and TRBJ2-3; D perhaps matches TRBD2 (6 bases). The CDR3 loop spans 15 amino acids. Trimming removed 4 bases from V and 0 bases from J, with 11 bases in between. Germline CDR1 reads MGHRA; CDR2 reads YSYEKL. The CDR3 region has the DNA TGCGCCAGCAGCCCTTGGGGGGTGAGCACAGATACGCAGTATTTT. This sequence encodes CASSPWGVSTDTQYF.

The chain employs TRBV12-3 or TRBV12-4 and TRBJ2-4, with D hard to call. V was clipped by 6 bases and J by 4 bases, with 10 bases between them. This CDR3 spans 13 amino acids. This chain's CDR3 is CASSLDIKNIQYF. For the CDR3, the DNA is TGTGCCAGCAGCCTTGACATTAAAAACATTCAGTACTTC.